The rows below give T cell receptor beta chains drawn from one sample of a study of shared clonotypes between healthy human individuals. TCRdb keeps only in-frame clones here, not all; method: immunoSEQ multiplex PCR. The sample lists approximately 2.5 million clones; 80% to 95% were seen once. Sample: naive CD4+ T cells from PBMCs. The receptors were gathered from a young man in good health. Some clones in this sample may be carry-over from other donors' samples. The CDR3 runs from the conserved cysteine through the conserved F or W. A D gene is named only where the DNA matches it firmly. Not every row has a clone size; where given, it reads once, few, many or a size class.

j_call v_call d_call clone_size cdr3_aa cdr3_nt
TRBJ1-2 TRBV9 - - CASRRDYGYTF TGTGCCAGCAGGAGGGACTATGGCTACACCTTC
TRBJ1-4 TRBV19 TRBD1 - CASSQGNLYRGPNEKLFF TGTGCCAGTAGTCAGGGGAACCTTTACAGGGGGCCTAATGAAAAACTGTTTTTT
TRBJ2-7 TRBV23-1 TRBD1 - CASSQSEQGPPYYEQYF TGCGCCAGCAGTCAATCGGAACAGGGGCCTCCCTACTACGAGCAGTACTTC
TRBJ2-1 TRBV5-1 TRBD2 - CASSWSGTSSNEQFF TGCGCCAGCAGCTGGTCCGGGACTAGCAGCAATGAGCAGTTCTTC
TRBJ2-1 TRBV5-6 TRBD1 - CASSLGWTGLYNEQFF TGTGCCAGCAGCTTGGGTTGGACAGGCCTTTACAATGAGCAGTTCTTC
TRBJ2-3 TRBV10-3 TRBD2 - CAISGEGGTDTQYF TGTGCCATCAGTGGGGAGGGCGGCACAGATACGCAGTATTTT
TRBJ2-7 TRBV15 TRBD1 - CATSWGQGSYEQYF TGTGCCACCAGCTGGGGACAGGGAAGCTACGAGCAGTACTTC
TRBJ2-3 TRBV5-1 TRBD2 - CASSVESSGMGSDTQYF TGCGCCAGCAGCGTGGAGTCTAGCGGGATGGGTTCAGATACGCAGTATTTT
TRBJ2-3 TRBV5-4 TRBD2 - CASSLAGTTTRNTDTQYF TGTGCCAGCAGCTTGGCGGGGACTACCACTAGAAACACAGATACGCAGTATTTT
TRBJ1-4 TRBV6-6 TRBD1 once CASSSPTGNEKLFF TGTGCCAGCAGTTCTCCGACAGGGAATGAAAAACTGTTTTTT
TRBJ1-2 TRBV29-1 TRBD1 once CSAGTGAATYGYTF TGCAGCGCCGGGACAGGCGCCGCTACCTATGGCTACACCTTC
TRBJ2-5 TRBV28 - - CASSAETQYF TGTGCCAGCAGCGCAGAGACCCAGTACTTC
TRBJ1-1 TRBV30 TRBD1 few CAWNTGGNTEAFF TGTGCCTGGAATACAGGGGGGAACACTGAAGCTTTCTTT
TRBJ1-3 TRBV19 - - CASLGPKLSTIYF TGTGCCAGTTTGGGACCGAAGTTATCCACCATATATTTT
TRBJ1-2 TRBV6-5 - - CASSYDGVQGGYTF TGTGCCAGCAGTTACGACGGGGTTCAGGGCGGCTACACCTTC
TRBJ1-3 TRBV18 - - CASSPPRGRSSGNTIYF TGTGCCAGCTCACCACCGAGGGGACGGAGCTCTGGAAACACCATATATTTT
TRBJ1-1 TRBV4-2 - - CASSQDTGVDEAFF TGTGCCAGCAGCCAGGATACCGGGGTAGATGAAGCTTTCTTT
TRBJ2-7 TRBV18 TRBD1 - CASSQGLGQGASYEQYF TGTGCCAGCTCACAGGGGCTCGGTCAGGGGGCGTCCTACGAGCAGTACTTC
TRBJ2-2 TRBV5-1 - - CASSLVRGAITGELFF TGCGCCAGCAGCTTGGTACGGGGCGCGATTACCGGGGAGCTGTTTTTT
TRBJ2-3 TRBV5-5 - - CASSPRGRDTQYF TGTGCCAGCAGCCCCCGAGGTCGAGATACGCAGTATTTT
TRBJ2-5 TRBV18 - - CASSPAETQYF TGTGCCAGCTCACCCGCGGAGACCCAGTACTTC
TRBJ2-2 TRBV30 - - CAWSVSLRTGTGELFF TGTGCCTGGAGTGTGTCTTTGAGGACCGGGACCGGGGAGCTGTTTTTT
TRBJ2-7 TRBV2 TRBD1 - CASSSWGQGVEQYF TGTGCCAGCAGTTCCTGGGGACAGGGCGTGGAGCAGTACTTC
TRBJ2-7 TRBV21-1 - - CASSHEGLAGDTWTYEQYF TGTGCCAGCAGCCACGAGGGACTAGCGGGAGACACTTGGACCTACGAGCAGTACTTC
TRBJ2-7 TRBV7-9 - - CASSLASGSYEQYF TGTGCCAGCAGCTTAGCGTCGGGTTCCTACGAGCAGTACTTC
TRBJ1-2 TRBV7-9 - - CASSLRAESQGYTF TGTGCCAGCAGCTTGAGGGCCGAGAGTCAGGGCTACACCTTC
TRBJ2-1 TRBV20-1 - - CSARANEQFF TGCAGTGCTAGGGCTAATGAGCAGTTCTTC
TRBJ1-1 TRBV5-1 - - CASSLEGNTEAFF TGCGCCAGCAGCTTGGAAGGCAACACTGAAGCTTTCTTT
TRBJ1-4 TRBV2 - - CASSEARTANEKLFF TGTGCCAGCAGTGAAGCAAGGACAGCTAATGAAAAACTGTTTTTT
TRBJ1-3 TRBV7-8 - - CASSRYTGNTIYF TGTGCCAGCAGCCGGTATACTGGAAACACCATATATTTT
TRBJ2-5 TRBV4-3 - - CASSQDTRGETQYF TGCGCCAGCAGCCAAGATACCAGGGGAGAGACCCAGTACTTC
TRBJ1-5 TRBV30 TRBD1 few CAWSNWDSRNQPQHF TGTGCCTGGAGCAATTGGGACAGCCGCAATCAGCCCCAGCATTTT
TRBJ1-2 TRBV12-1 - once CASSPGAGGYTF TGTGCCAGCAGCCCCGGGGCGGGCGGCTACACCTTC
TRBJ1-4 TRBV28 - once CASSLIGFREGLNEKLFF TGTGCCAGCAGTTTAATTGGGTTTCGGGAAGGCCTTAATGAAAAACTGTTTTTT
TRBJ2-3 TRBV19 - - CASSVLGQGIGDTQYF TGTGCCAGTAGTGTCCTGGGGCAGGGTATCGGGGATACGCAGTATTTT
TRBJ2-7 TRBV7-9 - - CASFADKSYEQYF TGTGCCAGCTTTGCGGACAAGTCCTACGAGCAGTACTTC
TRBJ1-2 TRBV7-9 - - CASSVQGNYGYTF TGTGCCAGCAGCGTGCAGGGGAACTATGGCTACACCTTC
TRBJ2-7 TRBV7-2 - - CASSFGASETYEQYF TGTGCCAGCAGCTTCGGGGCTTCGGAAACCTACGAGCAGTACTTC
TRBJ2-7 TRBV13 TRBD2 - CASSLWASGTYEQYF TGTGCCAGCAGCTTATGGGCTAGCGGGACCTACGAGCAGTACTTC
TRBJ2-7 TRBV6-5 - - CASSALADAYEQYF TGTGCCAGCAGTGCACTAGCAGATGCCTACGAGCAGTACTTC
TRBJ1-5 TRBV9 TRBD1 - CASSVYFPGQGAELSQPQHF TGTGCCAGCAGCGTTTACTTTCCAGGACAGGGGGCCGAGTTAAGTCAGCCCCAGCATTTT
TRBJ1-1 TRBV19 - - CASSKRDIMNTEAFF TGTGCCAGTAGTAAGCGGGACATCATGAACACTGAAGCTTTCTTT
TRBJ1-3 TRBV15 - - CATTRGPSSGNTIYF TGTGCCACCACCCGGGGGCCGAGCTCTGGAAACACCATATATTTT
TRBJ1-2 TRBV5-5 - once CASSLQGSILGYTF TGTGCCAGCAGCTTGCAGGGTTCAATTCTGGGCTACACCTTC
TRBJ2-5 TRBV5-1 TRBD1 - CASSLRTGEETQYF TGCGCCAGCAGCTTGAGGACAGGCGAAGAGACCCAGTACTTC
TRBJ1-2 TRBV2 TRBD1 - CASRGDRARGYTF TGTGCCAGCAGAGGAGACAGGGCTCGCGGCTACACCTTC
TRBJ1-4 TRBV7-2 - - CASSYDIGGEKLFF TGTGCCAGCAGCTATGACATTGGGGGCGAAAAACTGTTTTTT
TRBJ1-3 TRBV5-1 - - CASSLGPQGDSGNTIYF TGCGCCAGCAGCCTGGGACCCCAAGGGGACTCTGGAAACACCATATATTTT
TRBJ1-3 TRBV5-1 - - CASSPVQGSGNTIYF TGCGCCAGCAGCCCCGTCCAGGGCTCTGGAAACACCATATATTTT
TRBJ2-1 TRBV28 TRBD2 - CASSNLMIRTSGNNEQFF TGTGCCAGCAGTAACCTGATGATACGGACTAGCGGGAACAATGAGCAGTTCTTC
TRBJ2-1 TRBV7-6 - - CASSPGTASKEQFF TGTGCCAGCAGTCCCGGGACGGCTTCGAAGGAGCAGTTCTTC
TRBJ1-2 TRBV28 - - CASSPARLYGYTF TGTGCCAGCAGCCCCGCTCGACTCTATGGCTACACCTTC